This T cell receptor beta chain was found in a study of blood T cell repertoires in COVID-19 (TCRdb year 2020). The study in broad terms: Collaborator samples came from the United States, Italy and Spain and covered acute and convalescent phases of COVID-19. The material from the prospective study consisted of cDNA or gDNA derived from T cells, B-cell-depleted T cells, or PBMCs. Deeply sampled blood TCRbeta repertoires from subjects exposed to, actively infected with, or recovered from COVID-19 were included in the dataset. The repertoires were made available in a free public database intended to serve as a resource for research on the immune response to SARS-CoV-2. Samples were obtained from the ongoing ImmuneRACE study (first 160 participants) and from 1,000 to 1,500 subjects provided by 6 global collaborators. Nearly every sample came with metadata listing a de-identified subject ID, COVID-19 status, age in years and sex. HLA class I and class II types, where available, came from metadata supplied by the sample provider rather than from assay-based typing. General findings and caveats noted by the study authors: The quantity of clinical and demographic metadata differed by source and by participant and was supplied without curation.

Regarding this clone: Its binding antigen is unknown. There are no base qualities to consult, and no much larger clone falls within one base.

One collaborating source in Seattle enrolled patients during active infection and followed them longitudinally through the course of disease. Whole blood was collected in K2EDTA tubes by collaborating institutions according to the institutions' own protocols. For TCRbeta analysis, collaborators shipped samples as frozen whole blood, isolated PBMCs, or DNA extracted from either of those sample types. V gives up 3 bases and J gives up 6 bases, and the segment between their germline ends measures 9 bases. Via the germline V gene, CDR1 is MDHEN and CDR2 SYDVKM. The CDR3 spans 13 residues, from the cysteine through the phenylalanine. Of all the DNA, just the CDR3 is kept, 39 bases in frame from base 1. The immunoSEQ Assay, a bias-controlled multiplex PCR, was used to amplify TCRbeta CDR3 regions from genomic DNA. The paper's data handling went like this. Within the assay, amplification of reference gene primers was used to estimate how many nucleated cells each sample contained. To quantify the absolute abundance of each unique TCRbeta CDR3 rearrangement, sequence reads were collapsed and filtered. For each sample, productive Simpson clonality was calculated by taking the square root of Simpson's diversity index across productive rearrangements. The table comes from immuneACCESS by way of TCRdb, which keeps in-frame sequences with V and J called. Part of the clones is missing from these tables; in studies checked, under half for an unresolved V gene and the rest for unknown reasons. D and trimming were read from the DNA, whereas the V and J calls and clone size are those reported in that table. This sample holds about 300,000 clones; 84% were observed only once. The ten top clones hold 1.4% to 1.5% of the sample.

The specimen sequenced was peripheral blood. This receptor was identified in a human donor with COVID-19, enrolled during active disease. The donor label of this sample is uncertain. The sequence is built from TRBV28 and TRBJ2-1, with an unclear D gene assignment. The DNA sequence is TGTGCCAGCAGTTTGCCCCCGCGCAATGAGCAGTTCTTC. This is translated as CASSLPPRNEQFF.